Below, one TCR beta chain is given with its context. Its target is not known. Libraries were made from TCR beta cDNA, and they carried unique molecular identifiers. The source material, roughly 0.9 to 11 million T cells, gave rise to roughly 500,000 cDNA molecules. TCRdb itself ran the PCR reads through MiXCR, one entry per CDR3 protein. The sample includes roughly 800,000 distinct CDR3 sequences, roughly 30% of them seen just once. This entry belongs to a study of post-analysis software for immune sequencing data. Study information: The courses of disease that were included comprised relapsing-remitting, secondary progressive and progressive-relapsing multiple sclerosis.

Study-wide findings and caveats: Batch-matched samples strongly co-clustered by F measure. Multiple sclerosis was associated with a significant reduction in normalized Chao1 diversity relative to controls.

Sequenced: blood. The TCR sequence derives from a girl aged 10-17 years with multiple sclerosis.

This CDR3 reads CSARDIAGGHQETQYF. CDR3 sequence (DNA): TGCAGTGCTAGAGATATTGCCGGGGGCCATCAAGAGACCCAGTACTTC. The rearrangement links TRBV20-1 to TRBJ2-5, with D perhaps given as TRBD1 or TRBD2 (6 bases each). The CDR3 has 16 residues. Trimming took 0 bases from V and 2 from J, leaving 16 bases between them. Germline loops: CDR1 DFQATT, CDR2 SNEGSKA (reference sequence).